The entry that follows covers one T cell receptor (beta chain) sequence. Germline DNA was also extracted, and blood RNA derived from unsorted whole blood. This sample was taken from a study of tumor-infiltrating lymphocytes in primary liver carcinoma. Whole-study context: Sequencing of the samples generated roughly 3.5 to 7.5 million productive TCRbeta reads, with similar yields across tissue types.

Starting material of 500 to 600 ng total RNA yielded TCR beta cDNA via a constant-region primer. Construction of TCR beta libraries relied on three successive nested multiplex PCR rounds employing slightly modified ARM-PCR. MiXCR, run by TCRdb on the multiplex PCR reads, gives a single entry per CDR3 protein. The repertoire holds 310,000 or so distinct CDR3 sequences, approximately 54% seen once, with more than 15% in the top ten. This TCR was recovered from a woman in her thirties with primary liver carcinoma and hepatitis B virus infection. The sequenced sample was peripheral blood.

CDR3 sequence (DNA): TGTGCCAGCGGATATGGCGAGCAGTACTTC. This codes for CASGYGEQYF. The rearrangement uses TRBV6-5 and TRBJ2-7, with no clear D. The CDR3 has 10 amino acids. CDR1 and CDR2 from the germline V gene are MNHEY and SVGAGI. V was trimmed by 8 bases and J by 6 bases, leaving 8 bases between them.